This is a list of T cell receptor beta chains from one sample in a study of shared clonotypes between healthy human individuals. Method: immunoSEQ multiplex PCR; TCRdb's copy keeps in-frame clones and lacks some. The table records 500,000 to 650,000 clones, around three quarters of them present only once. The sample consisted of PBMCs. The receptors here all came from a woman aged 40-49 years in good health. Some clones in this sample may be carry-over from other donors' samples. Each CDR3 is given with its conserved first and last residue. The D gene is left open where the match is weak. Clone sizes are given selectively: once, few, many, or a class where the clone is expanded.

TRBV5-1	.	TRBJ2-3	.	TGCGCCAGCAGCGACGTTGTGGGACCCCGGAGAGATACGCAGTATTTT	CASSDVVGPRRDTQYF
TRBV10-2	.	TRBJ2-3	.	TGCGCCAGCAGGGCCCGGGCGGGGCCCACAGATACGCAGTATTTT	CASRARAGPTDTQYF
TRBV30	.	TRBJ2-3	.	TGTGCCTGGGGGGGGTCCACAGATACGCAGTATTTT	CAWGGSTDTQYF
TRBV7-9	TRBD2	TRBJ2-5	.	TGTGCCAGCAGCTGGGGAGGGGCAGAGACCCAGTACTTC	CASSWGGAETQYF
TRBV6-6	TRBD1	TRBJ2-7	.	TGTGCCAGCAGCCCGGACAGGTACGAGCAGTACTTC	CASSPDRYEQYF
TRBV30	TRBD2	TRBJ2-3	many	TGTGCCTGGAGAGGACTAGAACGAGATACGCAGTATTTT	CAWRGLERDTQYF
TRBV5-3	TRBD2	TRBJ2-7	.	TGTGCCAGAAGCTTAACCCCGAGCGGGACGCGCAAGCAGTACTTC	CARSLTPSGTRKQYF
TRBV27	.	TRBJ2-5	.	TGTGCCAGCAGTCAGGGACTTCACCAAGAGACCCAGTACTTC	CASSQGLHQETQYF
TRBV29-1	.	TRBJ1-3	.	TGCAGCGTTGAGACTCCCGGAAACACCATATATTTT	CSVETPGNTIYF
TRBV11-3	TRBD2	TRBJ2-2	.	TGTGCCAGCAGCTTAGGCCGGACTAGCGGGAACACCGGGGAGCTGTTTTTT	CASSLGRTSGNTGELFF
TRBV1	.	TRBJ2-1	.	TGCACCAGCAGCCACCACCCCGGGACTCTGAACTACAATGAGCAGTTCTTC	CTSSHHPGTLNYNEQFF
TRBV28	TRBD1	TRBJ1-2	.	TGTGCCAGCAGTTTAGGCAGGGGGTTCGACTATGGCTACACCTTC	CASSLGRGFDYGYTF
TRBV19	.	TRBJ2-6	.	TGTGCCAGCCGCCCCCCCGGGGCCAACGTCCTGACTTTC	CASRPPGANVLTF
TRBV30	.	TRBJ1-1	.	TGTGCCTGGAGTATCCTAAGGGGAACTGAAGCTTTCTTT	CAWSILRGTEAFF
TRBV28	TRBD1	TRBJ1-5	.	TGTGCCAGCAGGACTTGGAGGGGGCCACAGAATCAGCCCCAGCATTTT	CASRTWRGPQNQPQHF
TRBV10-1	TRBD1	TRBJ2-3	.	TGCGCCAGCAGTGAGCCGTTCGGGACAGGGGCGACAGATACGCAGTATTTT	CASSEPFGTGATDTQYF
TRBV5-1	.	TRBJ2-3	.	TGCGCCAGCAGACTGGGGCAGGGCCAAAACACAGATACGCAGTATTTT	CASRLGQGQNTDTQYF
TRBV5-1	.	TRBJ1-3	.	TGCGCCAGCAGCTTGAGGCCAGCCGCTTACTCTGGAAACACCATATATTTT	CASSLRPAAYSGNTIYF
TRBV6-5	.	TRBJ2-7	.	TGTGCCAGCCGGCTGCCGGGGCCTACCTACGAGCAGTACTTC	CASRLPGPTYEQYF
TRBV10-3	.	TRBJ2-5	.	TGTGCCATCAGTGAGGCTAGGGAGGAGACCCAGTACTTC	CAISEAREETQYF
TRBV30	.	TRBJ2-1	.	TGTGCCTGGGGGTACGGGAATGAGCAGTTCTTC	CAWGYGNEQFF
TRBV5-1	TRBD2	TRBJ2-7	.	TGCGCCAGCAGCCCCCGGGGTAGCGGGACCTCCTACGAGCAGTACTTC	CASSPRGSGTSYEQYF
TRBV5-1	.	TRBJ1-5	.	TGCGCCAGCAGCTTGGAGCCCCGGGACATTTATAGCAATCAGCCCCAGCATTTT	CASSLEPRDIYSNQPQHF
TRBV28	.	TRBJ1-1	.	TGTGCCAGCAGTGCCCCCATAGGGGGGGCGTCTGAAGCTTTCTTT	CASSAPIGGASEAFF
TRBV27	.	TRBJ2-7	.	TGTGCCAGCAGTTTAATAGACACCGCCGAGCAGTACTTC	CASSLIDTAEQYF
TRBV7-6	TRBD1	TRBJ2-2	.	TGTGCCAGCAGCGCCGGGACAGGGAACACCGGGGAGCTGTTTTTT	CASSAGTGNTGELFF
TRBV6-1	.	TRBJ2-4	.	TGTGCCAGCAGTGAACAGACAGTAAACATTCAGTACTTC	CASSEQTVNIQYF
TRBV13	.	TRBJ2-7	.	TGTGCCAGCAGCTTATCCGGACTCGAAGAACACTTC	CASSLSGLEEHF
TRBV27	.	TRBJ2-1	.	TGTGCCAGCAGTTTATCACGGCGGGACCATGAGCAGTTCTTC	CASSLSRRDHEQFF
TRBV6-6	.	TRBJ2-3	.	TGTGCCAGCAGTTACTCAGGGACCGAAGGGGGTATGCAGTATTTT	CASSYSGTEGGMQYF
TRBV5-5	.	TRBJ2-3	.	TGTGCCAGCAGCATGCCCAGCGGAGCTAGCACAGATACGCAGTATTTT	CASSMPSGASTDTQYF
TRBV28	.	TRBJ1-1	.	TGTGCCAGCAGTTTTCGTGACAGTGAAGCTTTCTTT	CASSFRDSEAFF
TRBV7-9	.	TRBJ2-5	.	TGTGCCAGCAGCTTAACAACTACTCTGTACTTC	CASSLTTTLYF
TRBV10-1	TRBD2	TRBJ2-7	.	TGCGCCAGCAGTGAGGCTAGCGGTATCTCCGAGCAGTACTTC	CASSEASGISEQYF
TRBV29-1	TRBD1	TRBJ2-7	.	TGCAGCGTTGTCGGGACAGGGGGCCTGGAGCAGTACTTC	CSVVGTGGLEQYF
TRBV5-5	.	TRBJ2-3	.	TGTGCCAGCAGCCCCCTGATGGGAGATACGCAGTATTTT	CASSPLMGDTQYF
TRBV18	.	TRBJ2-5	.	TGTGCCAGCTCACCCTCTCAAGAGACCCAGTACTTC	CASSPSQETQYF
TRBV28	.	TRBJ1-2	.	TGTGCCAGCAGTATTCGTGTCCCAATTGGCTACACCTTC	CASSIRVPIGYTF
TRBV29-1	.	TRBJ2-3	.	TGCAGCGTTGAGTCGGCTACTAGCACAGATACGCAGTATTTT	CSVESATSTDTQYF
TRBV7-2	TRBD1	TRBJ2-1	.	TGTGCCAGCAGCTTATCGCTGCCGGGACAGGGCTACAATGAGCAGTTCTTC	CASSLSLPGQGYNEQFF
TRBV28	.	TRBJ2-7	.	TGTGCCAGCAGCTCCCCCACAGGTTACTCCTACGAGCAGTACTTC	CASSSPTGYSYEQYF
TRBV6-1	.	TRBJ2-1	once	TGTGCCAGCAGTACCTCGGGACTTTCTGTTGAGCAGTTCTTC	CASSTSGLSVEQFF
TRBV7-2	.	TRBJ1-2	.	TGTGCCAGCAGCTCAACCGGACAGAACAGCGCCTATGGCTACACCTTC	CASSSTGQNSAYGYTF
TRBV30	TRBD1	TRBJ1-4	.	TGTGCCTGGGGTGGCGGGACAGGGGATGAAAAACTGTTTTTT	CAWGGGTGDEKLFF
TRBV4-3	.	TRBJ1-5	.	TGCGCCAGCAGCCAAGACGCCAGGCGGAATCAGCCCCAGCATTTT	CASSQDARRNQPQHF
TRBV5-5	TRBD1	TRBJ2-6	.	TGTGCCAGCAGCTTGGGTCCGACAGGGGGTTCTGGGGCCAACGTCCTGACTTTC	CASSLGPTGGSGANVLTF
TRBV6-1	.	TRBJ1-1	few	TGTGCCAGCAGTTGGACGGTGAACACTGAAGCTTTCTTT	CASSWTVNTEAFF
TRBV4-3	TRBD2	TRBJ2-7	many	TGCGCCAGCAGCCAAGCTCTAGCGGGCCTACCCTACGAGCAGTACTTC	CASSQALAGLPYEQYF
TRBV28	.	TRBJ2-7	.	TGTGCCAGCAGTTGGCAATCTATAGGGGGCTACGAGCAGTACTTC	CASSWQSIGGYEQYF
TRBV27	.	TRBJ1-2	.	TGTGCCAGCAGTCCCCGACACGGCTATGGCTACACCTTC	CASSPRHGYGYTF